The 23 T cell receptor beta chains below all came from one sample that was sequenced in a study of blood T cells in healthy people across ages. Using a J-beta primer mix together with a sample-barcoded 5' primer, a second PCR was run for roughly 6 to 12 cycles. TCRdb independently ran MiXCR on the 5' RACE reads; one entry per CDR3 protein. The table shows hundreds of thousands of distinct CDR3 sequences, with around 48% occurring only once. Input material: blood. The receptor set was obtained from an older woman in good health.

This clonotype showed up just a few times. The J gene is TRBJ2-1, the V gene TRBV12-3 or TRBV12-4; D possibly uses TRBD1 or TRBD2 (5 bases each). CDR3 length: 14 amino acids. V gave up 6 bases and J gave up 12 bases, with 21 bases separating them. CDR3 DNA: TGTGCCAGCAGATATGCCGGGACGCCACTCCGGCAGTTCTTC. Translation gives CASRYAGTPLRQFF.

A few counts support this clonotype. The chain joins TRBV12-3 or TRBV12-4 to TRBJ2-7; D is undetermined. This CDR3 comprises 14 residues. The V end was cut by 6 bases, the J end by 2 bases, with 14 bases between. In nucleotides, the CDR3 is TGTGCCAGCAGCCAAACTATGATACCCTACGAGCAGTACTTC. Translated: CASSQTMIPYEQYF.

This clonotype was recorded only once. The chain employs TRBV7-9 and TRBJ2-5; TRBD1 agrees at 10 bases. CDR1 and CDR2 (germline): SEHNR, FQNEAQ (reference sequence). The CDR3 is 15 residues long. Germline trimming cut 4 bases from V and 5 bases from J; bases unmatched to any gene: 7. This CDR3 is CASSSETGGRETQYF. DNA for the CDR3: TGTGCCAGCAGCTCCGAGACAGGGGGCAGGGAGACCCAGTACTTC.

The V and J genes are TRBV7-9 and TRBJ2-4, with D unresolved. Matching the DNA end better, TRBJ2-7 makes the J call doubtful. The CDR3 spans 14 residues. Germline V gene lookup returns CDR1 SEHNR and CDR2 FQNEAQ (reference sequence). CDR3 nucleotides: TGTGCCAGCAGCTTAGGGGCCCCTGCCGACGAGCAGTACTTC. Translated, it gives CASSLGAPADEQYF.

This clonotype was seen a few times. The V call is TRBV4-1, the J call TRBJ2-1, with D possibly TRBD2 on 6 matching bases. Deletions cut 8 bases from V and 8 bases from J, with 22 bases between. This CDR3 region has 15 residues. Germline lookup yields CDR1 MGHRA and CDR2 YSYEKL. In DNA, the CDR3 is TGCGCCAGCCGCCTCCTGGGGCTAGCGAGGGATGAGCAGTTCTTC. Its translation: CASRLLGLARDEQFF.

This chain uses TRBV7-2 with TRBJ1-2; a possible D gene is TRBD1 (5 bases). Trimming cost V 3 bases and J 9 bases, with 14 bases left between them. The CDR3 totals 13 residues. Germline V lookup: CDR1 SGHTA, CDR2 FQGNSA. CDR3 nucleotide sequence: TGTGCCAGCAGCTTGACAGATTATTCGCGCTACACCTTC. Amino acid sequence: CASSLTDYSRYTF.

This clonotype was picked up a small number of times. The V call is TRBV3-1, the J call TRBJ2-7; D not resolved. The V gene's germline CDR1 is LGHDT and CDR2 YNNKEL (reference sequence). CDR3 length: 14 residues. V was pared by 1 base and J by 2 bases, with 9 bases between. The CDR3 is CASSQGVEAYEQYF. CDR3 in DNA: TGTGCCAGCAGCCAAGGGGTGGAAGCCTACGAGCAGTACTTC.

The chain uses TRBV11-3 and TRBJ2-1; D is undetermined. The germline V gene encodes CDR1 SGHNT and CDR2 YENEEA. The V end was cut by 8 bases, the J end by 5 bases, with 16 bases between. The CDR3 is made up of 14 amino acids. The CDR3 coding sequence is TGTGCCAGCTCCAGTACGACTCCGGACAATGAGCAGTTCTTC. It is translated as CASSSTTPDNEQFF. Combining the CDR3 with reference TRBV11-3 and TRBJ2-1 gives the whole variable domain EAGVVQSPRYKIIEKKQPVAFWCNPISGHNTLYWYLQNLGQGPELLIRYENEEAVDDSQLPKDRFSAERLKGVDSTLKIQPAELGDSAVYLCASSSTTPDNEQFFGPGTRLTVL.

V and J are TRBV20-1 and TRBJ2-5; no reliable D call. This CDR3 contains 13 residues. Germline V lookup: CDR1 DFQATT, CDR2 SNEGSKA (reference sequence). The V and J ends lost 1 base and 1 base respectively, with 7 bases between them. The CDR3 coding sequence is TGCAGTGCTAGAGTGTGGCCCCAAGAGACCCAGTACTTC. Translated: CSARVWPQETQYF.

V is TRBV7-9 and J is TRBJ1-1; maybe TRBD1 (6 bases). Trimming shortened V by 3 bases and J by 6 bases, and 17 bases separated the two germline ends. This CDR3 is built from 15 residues. Germline CDR1 is SEHNR and CDR2 is FQNEAQ (reference sequence). CDR3: CASSLNRDIGSEAFF. The CDR3 region has the DNA TGTGCCAGCAGCTTGAACCGGGACATAGGCTCTGAAGCTTTCTTT.

The chain employs TRBV11-2 and TRBJ2-7; a weak D match, TRBD1 (6 bases). The J call may be in error: the DNA end matches TRBJ2-5 better. Germline V gene sequence: CDR1 SGHAT, CDR2 FQNNGV. CDR3 length equals 13 residues. Here the CDR3 DNA reads TGTGCCAGCAGCCCCAGGGGAACGGGGACCCAGTACTTC. It yields the protein CASSPRGTGTQYF.

The V call is TRBV21-1, the J call TRBJ2-7; TRBD1, the table's D call, lacks a check against the DNA. TRBV21-1 is termed a pseudogene. The CDR3 spans 15 residues. CDR3 coding DNA: TGTGCCAGCAGCTCCACCAGGACAGTCCCCTACGAGCAGTACTTC. It translates to CASSSTRTVPYEQYF.

The chain couples TRBV6-1 to TRBJ2-5; D is perhaps TRBD1 (5 bases). This CDR3 is 11 amino acids long. V shed 2 bases and J shed 11 bases, with 9 bases lying between them. Per the germline V gene, CDR1 is MNHNS and CDR2 is SASEGT. CDR3 bases: TGTGCCAGCAGTGAAACCAGGGTACAGTACTTC. Amino acid sequence: CASSETRVQYF.

This chain joins TRBV3-1 and TRBJ1-2; 8 nucleotides line up with TRBD1. Germline V gives CDR1 LGHDT, CDR2 YNNKEL (reference sequence). V shed 4 bases and J 7 bases; nucleotides not matched to a gene: 14. The CDR3 length is 16 residues. CDR3 coding DNA: TGTGCCAGCAGCCGAGTGAGTCCCAGGGGGCTCCGTGGCTACACCTTC. Residues: CASSRVSPRGLRGYTF.

This rearrangement joins TRBV7-9 to TRBJ1-2; the match to TRBD1 covers 7 bases. J lost 4 bases, V lost 5 bases, and 10 bases had no gene match. The CDR3 contains 15 residues. Germline V gene data show CDR1 as SEHNR and CDR2 as FQNEAQ (reference sequence). CDR3 bases: TGTGCCAGCAGCCAAAACAGGGGTGCGACCTATGGCTACACCTTC. This translates into CASSQNRGATYGYTF.

This clonotype was counted only a few times. CDR3 sequence: CAGQGSSTDTQYF. Here the CDR3 DNA reads TGTGCCGGTCAAGGGAGCTCAACAGATACGCAGTATTTT. The rearrangement uses TRBV10-3 and TRBJ2-3; weak D call: TRBD2 (5 bases). The V end lost 11 bases, the J end lost 3 bases, and 15 bases lay between the germline ends. From germline, CDR1 is ENHRY and CDR2 SYGVKD. The CDR3 is made up of 13 amino acids.

The V call is TRBV5-4, the J call TRBJ2-5; D is undetermined. This CDR3 contains 12 residues. The ends were cut back, 4 bases at V and 9 bases at J, with 13 bases in the middle. CDR1 and CDR2 from the germline V gene are SGHNT and YYREEE (reference sequence). CDR3 region: CASSPSHGSQYF. The CDR3 region has the DNA TGTGCCAGCAGCCCCTCCCATGGGTCCCAGTACTTC.

The V gene is TRBV14, the J gene TRBJ2-1, with TRBD1 matching over 8 bases. This CDR3 contains 15 residues. Germline trimming cut 6 bases from V and 4 bases from J; bases unmatched to any gene: 8. Germline CDR1 SGHDN, CDR2 FVKESK. This CDR3 reads CASSPSGGWYNEQFF. DNA of the CDR3: TGTGCCAGCAGTCCCTCAGGGGGCTGGTACAATGAGCAGTTCTTC.

This clonotype has only a few counts. This chain links TRBV7-2 with TRBJ2-1; D is unresolved. V was cut by 3 bases and J by 10 bases, with 16 bases left in between. Germline V lookup: CDR1 SGHTA, CDR2 FQGNSA. The CDR3 has 14 residues. In DNA form, the CDR3 reads TGTGCCAGCAGCTTCCCAGGAAGATCCGGAGAGCAGTTCTTC. The encoded protein is CASSFPGRSGEQFF.

This clonotype was counted a few times. The J gene is TRBJ2-3, the V gene TRBV9; D is unresolved. Germline CDR1 SGDLS, CDR2 YYNGEE. The CDR3 consists of 13 residues. V was trimmed by 4 bases and J by 8 bases, leaving 14 bases between them. The CDR3 sequence is CASSPADRVTQYF. The CDR3 DNA sequence: TGTGCCAGCAGCCCCGCCGACCGCGTTACGCAGTATTTT.

This clonotype has at least ten counts. The V call is TRBV27, the J call TRBJ2-7; 8 nucleotides line up with TRBD2. The CDR3 extends over 16 amino acids. Germline CDR1 reads MNHEY; CDR2 reads SMNVEV (reference sequence). V was pared by 6 bases and J by 4 bases, with 14 bases of the junction left unmatched. CDR3 residues: CASSPGGIAGLYEQYF. The DNA of the CDR3 is TGTGCCAGCAGCCCCGGGGGGATAGCGGGGTTATACGAGCAGTACTTC.

Only a few counts were recorded for this clonotype. This sequence joins TRBV24-1 and TRBJ2-3; maybe TRBD2 (5 bases). The length of the CDR3 is 13 residues. CDR1 is KGHDR and CDR2 is SFDVKD in the germline V gene. V gave up 9 bases and J gave up 6 bases, with 15 bases separating them. The CDR3 DNA follows: TGTGCCACCCGGGGTCGGGTGACGGATACGCAGTATTTT. Translated: CATRGRVTDTQYF.

The CDR3 loop is CASEGQGSEQYF. The CDR3 nucleotides read TGTGCCAGCGAGGGACAGGGCTCCGAGCAGTACTTC. The J gene is TRBJ2-5, the V gene TRBV9, with 9 bases fitting TRBD1. With the DNA end fitting TRBJ2-7 better, the J assignment may be wrong. From germline, CDR1 is SGDLS and CDR2 YYNGEE. This CDR3 spans 12 amino acids.